These 7 T cell receptor beta chains were all obtained from the same sample, sequenced in a study of blood T cell repertoires in COVID-19. Sequencing was performed with immunoSEQ multiplex PCR; in TCRdb, only in-frame clones are kept and a portion is missing. The sample consists of about 150,000 clones, over 70% of them appearing once. Sequencing used PBMCs or T cells enriched from blood (not recorded which). The receptors shown here come from a man between 70 and 80 years old who had been exposed to COVID-19.

The V and J genes are TRBV7-2 and TRBJ1-4, with TRBD1 matching over 8 bases. Germline CDR1 and CDR2: SGHTA and FQGNSA. V lost 4 bases to trimming and J lost 8 bases; unmatched junction nucleotides: 9. CDR3 length: 15 amino acids. The DNA of the CDR3 is TGTGCCAGCAGCTCTTTAGGACAGGGTCGGGAAAAACTGTTTTTT. Encoded protein: CASSSLGQGREKLFF.

The chain recombines TRBV7-9 with TRBJ1-1; unclear D gene. The CDR3 spans 15 residues. V lost 5 bases and J lost 0, with 13 bases in between. CDR1 and CDR2 (germline): SEHNR, FQNEAQ (reference sequence). The CDR3 reads CASSHSAVLNTEAFF. The CDR3 bases are TGTGCCAGCAGCCATTCCGCGGTATTGAACACTGAAGCTTTCTTT.

The rearrangement uses TRBV2 and TRBJ2-3; the match to TRBD2 covers 10 bases. In germline, CDR1 is SNHLY, CDR2 FYNNEI. CDR3 length: 15 residues. V shed 6 bases and J 0 bases; nucleotides not matched to a gene: 3. In nucleotides, the CDR3 is TGTGCCAGCAGGCGGACTAGCGGTAGCACAGATACGCAGTATTTT. As protein: CASRRTSGSTDTQYF.

The chain recombines TRBV27 with TRBJ1-2, with D unresolved. Germline assignment: CDR1 MNHEY and CDR2 SMNVEV (reference sequence). This CDR3 spans 13 amino acids. V was clipped by 8 bases and J by 4 bases, with 14 bases between them. The CDR3 loop reads CASSDSGGYGYTF. The CDR3 region has the DNA TGTGCCAGCTCCGATTCGGGAGGCTATGGCTACACCTTC.

The CDR3: CASSVGTGNYGYTF. In DNA form, the CDR3 reads TGTGCCAGCAGTGTCGGGACAGGGAACTATGGCTACACCTTC. The rearrangement uses TRBV25-1 and TRBJ1-2; 9 bases match TRBD1. Unmatched junction bases numbered 2, after V lost 4 bases and J lost 2 bases. In germline, CDR1 is MGHDK, CDR2 SYGVNS. This CDR3 is built from 14 residues.

The rearrangement joins TRBV10-2 to TRBJ1-5; D gene unclear. Trimming shortened V by 2 bases and J by 2 bases, and 7 bases separated the two germline ends. Germline CDR1 WSHSY, CDR2 SAAADI. The CDR3 is 14 amino acids. DNA for the CDR3: TGCGCCAGCAGTGAGCAGAGGGGCAATCAGCCCCAGCATTTT. This gives the protein CASSEQRGNQPQHF.

This clone was observed a few times. The chain recombines TRBV7-2 with TRBJ1-2, with a weak D call TRBD1 (5 bases). Trimming removed 3 bases from V and 8 bases from J, with 19 bases in between. From germline, CDR1 is SGHTA and CDR2 FQGNSA. CDR3 length equals 15 residues. CDR3 sequence: CASSFKGTGRQGYTF. DNA for the CDR3: TGTGCCAGCAGCTTCAAGGGCACAGGTCGACAGGGCTACACCTTC.